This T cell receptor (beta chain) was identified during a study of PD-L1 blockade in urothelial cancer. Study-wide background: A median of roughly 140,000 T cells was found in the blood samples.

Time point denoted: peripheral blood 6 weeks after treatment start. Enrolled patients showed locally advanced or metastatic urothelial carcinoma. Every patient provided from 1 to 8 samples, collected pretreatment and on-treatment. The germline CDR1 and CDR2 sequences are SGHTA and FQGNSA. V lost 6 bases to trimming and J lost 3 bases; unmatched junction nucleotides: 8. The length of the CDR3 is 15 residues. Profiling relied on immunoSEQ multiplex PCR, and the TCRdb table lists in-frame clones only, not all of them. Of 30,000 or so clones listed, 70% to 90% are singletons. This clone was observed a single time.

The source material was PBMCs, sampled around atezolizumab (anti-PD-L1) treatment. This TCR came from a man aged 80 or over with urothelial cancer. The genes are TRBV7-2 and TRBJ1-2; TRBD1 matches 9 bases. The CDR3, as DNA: TGTGCCAGCAGTCAGCTAAGGACAGGGGACTATGGCTACACCTTC. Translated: CASSQLRTGDYGYTF. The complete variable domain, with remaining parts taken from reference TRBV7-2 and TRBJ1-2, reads GAGVSQSPSNKVTEKGKDVELRCDPISGHTALYWYRQSLGQGLEFLIYFQGNSAPDKSGLPSDRFSAERTGGSVSTLTIQRTQQEDSAVYLCASSQLRTGDYGYTFGSGTRLTVV.